One sample yielded the 28 T cell receptor beta chains listed below, sequenced in a study of liver allograft versus peripheral blood T cells. Study-level background: What was compared were the T cell receptor repertoires in transplanted livers and those in the peripheral blood of recipients.

TCRdb independently ran MiXCR on the reads; one entry per CDR3 protein. The table lists around 15,000 distinct CDR3 sequences, roughly 21% of them singletons. Source of these receptors: a human patient who had a liver transplant. Some T cells may be supplied by the graft donor.

J is TRBJ2-7 and V is TRBV11-2, with 10 bases that match TRBD1. The germline gives CDR1 SGHAT, CDR2 FQNNGV. CDR3 length: 18 amino acids. Trimming took 1 base from V and 0 from J; bases not matched to a gene: 9. The CDR3 nucleotides read TGTGCCAGCAGCTTAGGGGCGTGGGGACAGGGGAGCTCCTACGAGCAGTACTTC. Protein product: CASSLGAWGQGSSYEQYF.

This clonotype was detected ten times or more. This rearrangement joins TRBV6-6 to TRBJ1-2; 7 bases map to TRBD1. The CDR3 is 14 residues long. The junction had 9 bases not matched to a gene; V was cut back by 7 bases and J by 4 bases. CDR1 MNHNY and CDR2 SVGAGI come from the germline V gene (reference sequence). This CDR3 reads CASKGQPLGYGYTF. For the CDR3, the DNA is TGTGCCAGCAAGGGACAGCCCCTGGGCTATGGCTACACCTTC.

This clonotype has a handful of counts. J is TRBJ2-5 and V is TRBV7-2; D remains ambiguous. This CDR3 is 12 amino acids long. CDR1 and CDR2 (germline): SGHTA, FQGNSA. V was clipped by 1 base and J by 4 bases, with 4 bases between them. CDR3 nucleotide sequence: TGTGCCAGCAGCTTAGACCGAGAGACCCAGTACTTC. It is translated as CASSLDRETQYF.

This clonotype was seen a handful of times. The CDR3 region has the DNA TGTGCCTGGAGTGTATTTAGCGCTCTATCAAGGGGGGAGCTGTTTTTT. Protein: CAWSVFSALSRGELFF. This chain connects TRBV30 to TRBJ2-2; TRBD2 is a possible D gene (5 bases). The ends were cut back, 0 bases at V and 8 bases at J, with 19 bases in the middle. Germline V gives CDR1 GTSNPN, CDR2 SVGIG (reference sequence). This CDR3 spans 16 amino acids.

The rearrangement links TRBV28 to TRBJ2-7; 10 nucleotides align to TRBD1. After removal of 7 bases from V and 5 bases from J, the junction contained 5 bases not matched to a gene. The germline V gene has CDR1 MDHEN and CDR2 SYDVKM. The CDR3 spans 13 residues. In nucleotides, the CDR3 is TGTGCCAGCACCCTGGGACAGGGGCACGAGCAGTACTTC. Its protein is CASTLGQGHEQYF.

This clonotype is medium-sized (0.01 to 0.1%) in the sample. CDR3 in DNA: TGTGCCAGCAGTCGAAGGACAGTCACCTACGAGCAGTACTTC. It translates to CASSRRTVTYEQYF. The chain recombines TRBV6-5 with TRBJ2-7, with D possibly being TRBD1 (6 bases). Germline-derived CDR1 and CDR2 are MNHEY and SVGAGI. Trimming shortened V by 5 bases and J by 2 bases, and 13 bases separated the two germline ends. There are 14 residues in the CDR3.

This clonotype has a count of ten or more. The CDR3: CASSYVGGRSNQPQHF. In DNA form, the CDR3 reads TGTGCCAGCAGTTACGTAGGGGGGAGAAGCAATCAGCCCCAGCATTTT. The chain has TRBV6-1 and TRBJ1-5; a possible D gene is TRBD1 (6 bases). CDR1 is MNHNS, CDR2 SASEGT, per germline. This CDR3 has 16 amino acids. Trimming removed 5 bases from V and 1 base from J, with 15 bases in between.

V gene TRBV20-1 combines with J gene TRBJ2-5; TRBD2 matches 8 bases. CDR1 and CDR2 (germline): DFQATT, SNEGSKA (reference sequence). This CDR3 has 15 amino acids. After removal of 1 base from V and 4 bases from J, the junction contained 8 bases not matched to a gene. Here the CDR3 DNA reads TGCAGTGCTAGAGTAATAGCGGGGCGGGGAGAGACCCAGTACTTC. Amino acid sequence: CSARVIAGRGETQYF.

The chain couples TRBV20-1 to TRBJ2-7; 7 nucleotides align to TRBD1. This CDR3 is 15 amino acids long. CDR1 and CDR2 (germline): DFQATT, SNEGSKA (reference sequence). The J segment lost 2 bases and the V segment lost 0 bases, leaving 7 bases of the junction unmatched. DNA of the CDR3: TGCAGTGCTAGAGATCCCAACAGGGGTCCCTACGAGCAGTACTTC. Translated, it gives CSARDPNRGPYEQYF.

A few counts support this clonotype. The CDR3 bases are TGTGCCAGCAGCCCGTATACTAGCGGGAGTATGTTGGGGGACAATGAGCAGTTCTTC. Amino acid sequence: CASSPYTSGSMLGDNEQFF. This chain joins TRBV7-9 and TRBJ2-1; TRBD2 aligns across 11 bases. Germline V lookup: CDR1 SEHNR, CDR2 FQNEAQ (reference sequence). J gave up 5 bases and V 5 bases, and 17 bases lay outside the gene matches. CDR3 size: 19 residues.

This clonotype has only a few counts. This sequence joins TRBV27 and TRBJ2-2, with a possible D match to TRBD1 (5 bases). Trimming left V 3 bases short and J 4 bases short, with 12 bases between. The CDR3 contains 15 residues. Per the germline V gene, CDR1 is MNHEY and CDR2 is SMNVEV (reference sequence). The CDR3 nucleotides read TGTGCCAGCAGTTTCGGCAGGGTCGGCACCGGGGAGCTGTTTTTT. It specifies CASSFGRVGTGELFF.

This clonotype was recorded a few times. V is TRBV28 and J is TRBJ2-7; 7 bases align to TRBD1. Germline lookup yields CDR1 MDHEN and CDR2 SYDVKM. CDR3 size: 15 residues. Trimming took 5 bases from V and 4 from J; bases not matched to a gene: 11. The CDR3 protein is CASSRIQGWKYEQYF. Here the CDR3 DNA reads TGTGCCAGCAGTAGAATACAGGGGTGGAAATACGAGCAGTACTTC.

This clonotype occurred a few times. The chain uses TRBV27 and TRBJ2-7, with D tentatively TRBD2 (5 bases). With 2 bases removed from V and 3 bases from J, the gap between germline ends came to 14 bases. CDR1 and CDR2 (germline): MNHEY, SMNVEV (reference sequence). The CDR3 is 15 residues long. CDR3 DNA: TGTGCCAGCAGTTTAGCGGTCGGGGTCGGCTACGAGCAGTACTTC. Protein product: CASSLAVGVGYEQYF.

The chain links TRBV28 to TRBJ1-6, with 7 nucleotides matching TRBD1. V gave up 5 bases and J gave up 10 bases; unmatched junction bases: 8. CDR1 MDHEN and CDR2 SYDVKM come from the germline V gene. The CDR3 loop spans 14 amino acids. The CDR3 nucleotides are TGTGCCAGCAGTCCCCACAGGGGTGGCTCACCCCTCCACTTT. This translates into CASSPHRGGSPLHF.

This clonotype was counted at least ten times. The CDR3 sequence is CASSPKTDGYTF. The CDR3 DNA is TGTGCCAGCTCACCGAAGACAGATGGCTACACCTTC. This rearrangement joins TRBV18 to TRBJ1-2; tentative D call: TRBD1 (5 bases). Germline V lookup: CDR1 KGHSH, CDR2 LQKENI. CDR3 length equals 12 residues. V lost 3 bases, J lost 6 bases, and 8 bases lay in between. The full variable domain, its missing parts supplied by reference TRBV18 and TRBJ1-2, is NAGVMQNPRHLVRRRGQEARLRCSPMKGHSHVYWYRQLPEEGLKFMVYLQKENIIDESGMPKERFSAEFPKEGPSILRIQQVVRGDSAAYFCASSPKTDGYTFGSGTRLTVV.

This clonotype was seen a handful of times. The rearrangement joins TRBV11-2 to TRBJ1-1; no clear D. Germline V gene sequence: CDR1 SGHAT, CDR2 FQNNGV. This CDR3 is 11 amino acids long. V was cut by 1 base and J by 9 bases, with 6 bases left in between. CDR3: CASSLGSKAFF. The CDR3 DNA is TGTGCCAGCAGCTTAGGGTCGAAAGCTTTCTTT.

The CDR3 DNA is TGTGCCAGCAGGACTTTTGGTGGGGGGGAGCAGTACTTC. Residues: CASRTFGGGEQYF. V is TRBV28 and J is TRBJ2-7; D may be TRBD2 (6 bases). V was pared by 6 bases and J by 7 bases, with 16 bases between. Germline V CDR1 and CDR2: MDHEN, SYDVKM. The CDR3 sequence is 13 residues long.

The rearrangement uses TRBV19 and TRBJ1-2; D unresolved. The V gene lost 3 bases and the J gene lost 6 bases, with 11 bases spanning the gap. This CDR3 has 13 residues. From germline, CDR1 is LNHDA and CDR2 SQIVND (reference sequence). CDR3 in amino acids: CASSIKAMDGYTF. The CDR3 DNA reads as TGTGCCAGTAGTATTAAGGCCATGGATGGCTACACCTTC.

This clonotype was seen only a few times. This chain links TRBV19 with TRBJ1-2, with D hard to call. This CDR3 region has 15 residues. V gave up 2 bases and J gave up 8 bases, with 18 bases separating them. The germline V gene encodes CDR1 LNHDA and CDR2 SQIVND (reference sequence). CDR3 coding DNA: TGTGCCAGTAGTATACGTGACGGCTACCCCGACGGCTACACCTTC. Protein: CASSIRDGYPDGYTF.

J is TRBJ2-1 and V is TRBV15, with D hard to call. Germline V CDR1 and CDR2: LNHNV, YYDKDF (reference sequence). The germline V and J ends were trimmed by 0 bases and 4 bases, with 10 bases remaining between them. The CDR3 is 15 amino acids. The DNA for the CDR3 is TGTGCCACCAGCAGAGAAGTCGCGACATACAATGAGCAGTTCTTC. This translates into CATSREVATYNEQFF.

The chain has TRBV9 and TRBJ2-1; D is possibly TRBD1 (6 bases). V lost 3 bases, J lost 7 bases, and 14 bases lay in between. Germline values: CDR1 SGDLS, CDR2 YYNGEE. The length of the CDR3 is 14 residues. In DNA form, the CDR3 reads TGTGCCAGCAGCGCTTGGGACAAGGGGAATGAGCAGTTCTTC. Translating gives CASSAWDKGNEQFF.

This clonotype appeared once. V gene TRBV10-3 combines with J gene TRBJ2-2; 9 positions match TRBD2. In germline, CDR1 is ENHRY, CDR2 SYGVKD. This CDR3 comprises 16 residues. V was clipped by 7 bases and J by 0 bases; unmatched bases: 6. The CDR3 reads CAIKASGTTNTGELFF. The CDR3 bases are TGTGCCATCAAAGCTAGCGGGACTACGAACACCGGGGAGCTGTTTTTT.

The table lists this clonotype with a few counts. J is TRBJ2-1 and V is TRBV6-1, with 7 bases matching TRBD1. Germline trimming cut 2 bases from V and 6 bases from J; bases unmatched to any gene: 13. From germline, CDR1 is MNHNS and CDR2 SASEGT. The CDR3 loop spans 17 amino acids. The CDR3 protein is CASSELGGLILGNEQFF. CDR3 coding DNA: TGTGCCAGCAGTGAACTAGGGGGCCTTATCCTAGGCAATGAGCAGTTCTTC.

This clonotype was observed a handful of times. The V call is TRBV6-5, the J call TRBJ1-2, with D unclear. The germline V gene encodes CDR1 MNHEY and CDR2 SVGAGI. The CDR3 extends over 15 amino acids. Between the trimmed V and J ends, which lost 6 bases and 4 bases, there was a span of 18 bases. The CDR3 sequence: CASSSRGISGYGYTF. In DNA, the CDR3 is TGTGCCAGCAGCTCTCGAGGGATCTCTGGCTATGGCTACACCTTC.

Within the sample, this clonotype is medium-sized (0.01 to 0.1%). The chain has TRBV10-3 and TRBJ2-6; D remains unclear. V was shortened by 4 bases and J by 2 bases, with 9 bases between the two germline ends. CDR3 length equals 15 residues. Looked up from germline, CDR1 is ENHRY and CDR2 is SYGVKD. Written as DNA, the CDR3 is TGTGCCATCAGTGGGACGACCACTGGGGCCAACGTCCTGACTTTC. Encoded protein: CAISGTTTGANVLTF.

This clonotype was recorded many times. The chain employs TRBV7-2 and TRBJ2-7, with 9 bases identical to TRBD2. The trim removed 3 bases at V and 0 bases at J, leaving 6 bases unmatched. The CDR3 loop spans 16 amino acids. CDR1 is SGHTA, CDR2 FQGNSA, per germline. The CDR3 loop reads CASSFGLARSSYEQYF. The DNA of the CDR3 is TGTGCCAGCAGCTTCGGACTAGCGAGGAGCTCCTACGAGCAGTACTTC.

This clonotype was detected many times. The V gene is TRBV6-6, the J gene TRBJ1-3; D ambiguous. The CDR3 extends over 16 amino acids. Trimming removed 5 bases from V and 4 bases from J, with 18 bases in between. Germline CDR1 reads MNHNY; CDR2 reads SVGAGI (reference sequence). The CDR3 region is CASSDPRMSTGNTIYF. The CDR3 nucleotides read TGTGCCAGCAGTGATCCTCGTATGTCCACAGGAAACACCATATATTTT.

This clonotype was seen only once. The chain couples TRBV15 to TRBJ2-1, with D tentatively TRBD1 (6 bases). The ends were cut back, 1 base at V and 4 bases at J, with 11 bases in the middle. CDR1 is LNHNV, CDR2 YYDKDF, per germline (reference sequence). The CDR3 length is 15 residues. The CDR3 sequence is CATSRGQGSYNEQFF. For the CDR3, the DNA is TGTGCCACCAGCAGAGGGCAGGGGTCTTACAATGAGCAGTTCTTC. The complete variable domain, with remaining parts taken from reference TRBV15 and TRBJ2-1, reads DAMVIQNPRYQVTQFGKPVTLSCSQTLNHNVMYWYQQKSSQAPKLLFHYYDKDFNNEADTPDNFQSRRPNTSFCFLDIRSPGLGDTAMYLCATSRGQGSYNEQFFGPGTRLTVL.